A single sample gave rise to the 27 T cell receptor beta chains below, sequenced in a study of Graves' ophthalmopathy and Graves' hyperthyroidism. CDR3 regions of TCR beta were amplified from RNA transcripts. After a first-round RT-PCR with HTBI primers, a second-round multiplex PCR was run. TCRdb recomputed calls from the multiplex PCR reads with MiXCR, one row per CDR3 protein. The sample gives hundreds of thousands of distinct CDR3 sequences, 40% to 50% of which show up once; roughly half is in the top ten. Source material: peripheral blood. The origin of the receptors is an adult man with Graves' ophthalmopathy.

The sample holds a few counts of this clonotype. This chain links TRBV10-3 with TRBJ1-2; D unresolved. Germline loops: CDR1 ENHRY, CDR2 SYGVKD. V lost 0 bases and J lost 7, with 12 bases in between. The CDR3 is 14 residues long. The CDR3 region has the DNA TGTGCCATCAGTGAGTCAGAGGACGTATCTGGCTACACCTTC. Amino acid sequence: CAISESEDVSGYTF.

The J gene is TRBJ2-5, the V gene TRBV7-9, with 11 bases matching TRBD2. CDR3 length: 15 residues. Germline-derived CDR1 and CDR2 are SEHNR and FQNEAQ (reference sequence). After removal of 3 bases from V and 2 bases from J, the junction contained 2 bases not matched to a gene. CDR3 region: CASSLTSGIQETQYF. The CDR3 coding sequence is TGTGCCAGCAGCTTGACTAGCGGGATACAAGAGACCCAGTACTTC. The whole variable domain, remainder taken from reference TRBV7-9 and TRBJ2-5, is DTGVSQNPRHKITKRGQNVTFRCDPISEHNRLYWYRQTLGQGPEFLTYFQNEAQLEKSRLLSDRFSAERPKGSFSTLEIQRTEQGDSAMYLCASSLTSGIQETQYFGPGTRLLVL.

This clonotype was counted only a few times. This rearrangement joins TRBV7-3 to TRBJ1-1; the D is unclear. This CDR3 region has 13 residues. The ends were cut back, 5 bases at V and 1 base at J, with 8 bases in the middle. From germline, CDR1 is SGHTA and CDR2 FQGTGA. CDR3 protein: CASSPAENTEAFF. The CDR3 DNA follows: TGTGCCAGCAGCCCAGCGGAGAACACTGAAGCTTTCTTT.

The chain recombines TRBV7-2 with TRBJ1-1; no clear D. The V gene lost 5 bases and the J gene lost 1 base, with 17 bases spanning the gap. This CDR3 has 16 residues. Germline assignment: CDR1 SGHTA and CDR2 FQGNSA. CDR3 region: CASSPPREHRNTEAFF. CDR3 nucleotides: TGTGCCAGCAGCCCACCCCGCGAACACCGGAACACTGAAGCTTTCTTT.

The CDR3: CASSELRPYGYTF. CDR3 nucleotides: TGTGCCAGCAGTGAGTTGCGGCCTTATGGCTACACCTTC. The chain joins TRBV2 to TRBJ1-2; no clear D. The CDR3 loop spans 13 amino acids. V lost 3 bases, J lost 5 bases, and 10 bases lay in between. Germline CDR1 is SNHLY and CDR2 is FYNNEI. The full variable domain, rest sourced from reference TRBV2 and TRBJ1-2, is EPEVTQTPSHQVTQMGQEVILRCVPISNHLYFYWYRQILGQKVEFLVSFYNNEISEKSEIFDDQFSVERPDGSNFTLKIRSTKLEDSAMYFCASSELRPYGYTFGSGTRLTVV.

Turning to this clonotype: A read error is likely, as this CDR3 ends without the conserved phenylalanine or tryptophan. This chain joins TRBV2 and TRBJ2-7; no reliable D call. The V gene's germline CDR1 is SNHLY and CDR2 FYNNEI. The CDR3 runs 15 residues. Between the trimmed V and J ends, which lost 2 bases and 0 bases, there was a span of 11 bases. The CDR3 spells CASSELALSSYEQYL. The CDR3 DNA follows: TGTGCCAGCAGTGAATTGGCTTTGAGCTCCTACGAGCAGTACCTC.

In nucleotides, the CDR3 is TGTGCCAGCAGCGGACAGGGGGTAGTGAACACTGAAGCTTTCTTT. Translating it yields CASSGQGVVNTEAFF. The J gene is TRBJ1-1, the V gene TRBV6-5; 10 bases agree with TRBD1. The CDR3 is 15 amino acids. Germline loops: CDR1 MNHEY, CDR2 SVGAGI. With V trimmed by 6 bases and J by 0 bases, 4 bases remained unmatched.

This clonotype showed up just once. J is TRBJ2-2 and V is TRBV4-2; 11 positions match TRBD2. This CDR3 contains 17 residues. The germline gives CDR1 LGHNA, CDR2 YNFKEQ. V lost 5 bases to trimming and J lost 6 bases; unmatched junction nucleotides: 11. The CDR3 DNA reads as TGTGCCAGCAGCTCCTCCGGGACTAGCGGTAGGGCCGGGGAGCTGTTTTTT. This sequence encodes CASSSSGTSGRAGELFF.

This clonotype was detected only a few times. The J gene is TRBJ1-5, the V gene TRBV28; D not certain. V was clipped by 6 bases and J by 6 bases, with 15 bases between them. Germline V gene lookup returns CDR1 MDHEN and CDR2 SYDVKM. This CDR3 comprises 14 residues. The CDR3 spells CASSLSIGGQPQHF. The CDR3, as DNA: TGTGCCAGCAGCCTCAGCATTGGTGGTCAGCCCCAGCATTTT.

This clonotype was detected a few times. The V gene is TRBV7-2, the J gene TRBJ2-5; D unresolved. Germline CDR1 SGHTA, CDR2 FQGNSA. Deletions cut 5 bases from V and 1 base from J, with 14 bases between. The CDR3 spans 15 residues. This chain's CDR3 is CASSPQFGLQETQYF. The DNA of the CDR3 is TGTGCCAGCAGCCCCCAGTTTGGGCTCCAAGAGACCCAGTACTTC.

This clonotype was seen repeatedly, ten times or more. The chain uses TRBV2 and TRBJ1-5; TRBD1 might be the D (6 bases). Germline CDR1 is SNHLY and CDR2 is FYNNEI. The CDR3 totals 15 residues. Trimming left V 2 bases short and J 6 bases short, with 14 bases between. CDR3 loop: CASSESGASGQPQHF. CDR3 DNA sequence: TGTGCCAGCAGTGAATCGGGGGCCAGCGGTCAGCCCCAGCATTTT.

This clonotype occurred once. The rearrangement links TRBV27 to TRBJ2-6; D is unresolved. This CDR3 has 14 amino acids. V shed 7 bases and J shed 0 bases, with 7 bases lying between them. Germline V CDR1 and CDR2: MNHEY, SMNVEV (reference sequence). CDR3 sequence: CASKQSSGANVLTF. The CDR3 region has the DNA TGTGCCAGCAAGCAAAGCTCTGGGGCCAACGTCCTGACTTTC.

This clonotype came up a few times. The rearrangement links TRBV2 to TRBJ1-2; the D gene is possibly TRBD1 (5 bases). The CDR3 loop spans 16 amino acids. CDR1 and CDR2 from the germline V gene are SNHLY and FYNNEI. Trimming shortened V by 6 bases and J by 3 bases, and 20 bases separated the two germline ends. As DNA, the CDR3 is TGTGCCAGCAGGTCCACATGGGGCAGGGCCTACTATGGCTACACCTTC. As protein: CASRSTWGRAYYGYTF.

This chain joins TRBV30 and TRBJ1-3; D is unresolved. CDR1 is GTSNPN, CDR2 SVGIG, per germline (reference sequence). Deletions cut 7 bases from V and 1 base from J, with 11 bases between. CDR3 length: 13 amino acids. The CDR3 DNA reads TGTGCCTTAAGGACGGAGTCTGGAAACACCATATATTTT. Translation gives CALRTESGNTIYF.

About this clonotype itself: One end of the junction fails to match germline, which may point to a read error. The genes are TRBV10-3 and TRBJ2-5, with D maybe TRBD2 (6 bases). Germline V gives CDR1 ENHRY, CDR2 SYGVKD. The CDR3 loop spans 15 amino acids. The CDR3 spells CASSFMGREEETQYF. The CDR3 DNA sequence: TGTGCCAGCAGTTTTATGGGCAGGGAGGAAGAGACCCAGTACTTC.

This clonotype was found many times. The CDR3 region is CATSAPDRGHEKLFF. CDR3 DNA sequence: TGTGCCACCAGTGCCCCGGACAGGGGGCACGAAAAACTGTTTTTT. The rearrangement links TRBV24-1 to TRBJ1-4; 11 bases align to TRBD1. CDR3 length: 15 amino acids. Germline assignment: CDR1 KGHDR and CDR2 SFDVKD. Trimming took 5 bases from V and 8 from J; bases not matched to a gene: 6.

The chain joins TRBV7-2 to TRBJ2-2; 8 nucleotides match TRBD2. Germline V gene lookup returns CDR1 SGHTA and CDR2 FQGNSA. With V trimmed by 5 bases and J by 3 bases, 8 bases remained unmatched. The CDR3 length is 16 residues. Here the CDR3 DNA reads TGTGCCAGCAGCCCTAAAGGGCGGGGGGACACCGGGGAGCTGTTTTTT. Protein sequence: CASSPKGRGDTGELFF.

This rearrangement joins TRBV2 to TRBJ1-1; 7 nucleotides line up with TRBD1. CDR1 SNHLY and CDR2 FYNNEI come from the germline V gene. V lost 6 bases and J lost 5; bases outside the gene matches: 9. The CDR3 has 14 amino acids. The chain's CDR3 is CASRPGTALTEAFF. The CDR3 DNA reads TGTGCCAGCAGACCCGGGACAGCTCTGACTGAAGCTTTCTTT.

As regards this clonotype: A single base separates this from a much larger clone, so it may be a read error. Lacking the conserved final phenylalanine or tryptophan, this CDR3 likely reflects a read error. The chain employs TRBV10-3 and TRBJ2-7; 8 nucleotides line up with TRBD2. In germline, CDR1 is ENHRY, CDR2 SYGVKD. V shed 6 bases, J shed 3 bases, and the junction held 16 bases outside the gene matches. This CDR3 contains 17 residues. CDR3 residues: CAIRRGDGRQGGYEQYI. The CDR3 DNA sequence: TGTGCCATCAGGCGGGGGGACGGACGTCAGGGAGGCTACGAGCAGTACATC.

This clonotype was counted between two and nine times. The chain uses TRBV9 and TRBJ2-7, with TRBD2 as a possible D gene (7 bases). V dropped 0 bases and J dropped 2 bases, with 12 bases sitting between them. From germline, CDR1 is SGDLS and CDR2 YYNGEE. The CDR3 length is 15 residues. The CDR3 DNA reads TGTGCCAGCAGCGTAGGGGGCGGGGGCGCCTACGAGCAGTACTTC. Its protein is CASSVGGGGAYEQYF.

The chain uses TRBV12-3 or TRBV12-4 and TRBJ2-6; the D is unclear. Trimming left V 5 bases short and J 3 bases short, with 14 bases between. The CDR3 spans 16 residues. The CDR3 is CASSVGEWYGANVLTF. The DNA for the CDR3 is TGTGCCAGCAGTGTTGGGGAATGGTATGGGGCCAACGTCCTGACTTTC.

This chain uses TRBV2 with TRBJ2-5, with D possibly matching TRBD2 (5 bases). The CDR3 extends over 13 amino acids. The ends were cut back, 3 bases at V and 5 bases at J, with 10 bases in the middle. The germline V gene has CDR1 SNHLY and CDR2 FYNNEI. CDR3 coding DNA: TGTGCCAGCAGTGAGAGGGTTTTGGAGACCCAGTACTTC. Its protein is CASSERVLETQYF. Full variable domain (outside the CDR3, taken from reference TRBV2 and TRBJ2-5): EPEVTQTPSHQVTQMGQEVILRCVPISNHLYFYWYRQILGQKVEFLVSFYNNEISEKSEIFDDQFSVERPDGSNFTLKIRSTKLEDSAMYFCASSERVLETQYFGPGTRLLVL.

The table lists this clonotype with a count of one. The gene calls are TRBV7-9 and TRBJ1-6; a possible D gene is TRBD1 (5 bases). CDR1 and CDR2 (germline): SEHNR, FQNEAQ (reference sequence). V was cut by 5 bases and J by 5 bases, with 13 bases left in between. The CDR3 runs 15 residues. CDR3 nucleotides: TGTGCCAGCAGCCCTCGGACAAATAATAATTCACCCCTCCACTTT. Its protein product is CASSPRTNNNSPLHF. The full variable domain, with the rest looked up from reference TRBV7-9 and TRBJ1-6, is DTGVSQNPRHKITKRGQNVTFRCDPISEHNRLYWYRQTLGQGPEFLTYFQNEAQLEKSRLLSDRFSAERPKGSFSTLEIQRTEQGDSAMYLCASSPRTNNNSPLHFGNGTRLTVT.

The chain recombines TRBV7-9 with TRBJ1-2, with 7 bases aligning to TRBD1. Trimming took 5 bases from V and 2 from J; bases not matched to a gene: 8. The CDR3 totals 15 residues. Looked up from germline, CDR1 is SEHNR and CDR2 is FQNEAQ (reference sequence). This chain's CDR3 is CASSHWTGVNYGYTF. The CDR3, as DNA: TGTGCCAGCAGCCACTGGACAGGCGTCAACTATGGCTACACCTTC.

The V and J genes are TRBV4-1 and TRBJ2-5, with D perhaps TRBD2 (5 bases). CDR1 is MGHRA and CDR2 is YSYEKL in the germline V gene. V was pared by 4 bases and J by 5 bases, with 11 bases between. The CDR3 runs 13 residues. The CDR3 loop reads CASSRLMRETQYF. As DNA, the CDR3 is TGCGCCAGCAGCCGACTAATGAGGGAGACCCAGTACTTC.

In regard to this clonotype: Germline is not matched at one junction end, which may reflect a read error. This chain uses TRBV7-6 with TRBJ2-2; TRBD2 agrees at 7 bases. Germline lookup yields CDR1 SGHVS and CDR2 FNYEAQ. This CDR3 is built from 14 residues. CDR3 nucleotide sequence: TGCGCCAGCAGCCCCAGGGAGGGTACCGGGGAGCTGTTTTTT. It translates to CASSPREGTGELFF. The whole variable domain, remainder taken from reference TRBV7-6 and TRBJ2-2, is GAGVSQSPRYKVTKRGQDVALRCDPISGHVSLYWYRQALGQGPEFLTYFNYEAQQDKSGLPNDRFSAERPEGSISTLTIQRTEQRDSAMYRCASSPREGTGELFFGEGSRLTVL.

This clonotype was counted only a few times. The DNA for the CDR3 is TGTGCCAGCAGCCATTTGGGCGCGGGGTATGGCTACACCTTC. Protein: CASSHLGAGYGYTF. The chain carries TRBV7-8 and TRBJ1-2; D unresolved. Germline V gene sequence: CDR1 SGHVS, CDR2 FQNEAQ. This CDR3 contains 14 residues. Trimming cost V 5 bases and J 5 bases, with 15 bases left between them.